These 18 T cell receptor beta chains share one sample of origin, sequenced in a study of blood T cells in healthy people across ages. Together with a sample-barcoded 5' primer, a J-beta primer mix was included in a second PCR lasting about 7 to 12 cycles. In TCRdb, the 5' RACE reads were re-called with MiXCR into one record per CDR3 protein. The sample gives about 720,000 distinct CDR3 sequences, around a fifth of which show up once; roughly a fifth is in the top ten. The material sequenced was blood. These receptors were obtained from a man between 65 and 85 years old in good health.

This clonotype came up a few times. The chain uses TRBV7-2 and TRBJ2-7; the D is unclear. This CDR3 spans 16 amino acids. Trimming left V 3 bases short and J 1 base short, with 16 bases between. Germline assignment: CDR1 SGHTA and CDR2 FQGNSA. The CDR3: CASSFSFSLRSYEQYF. Here the CDR3 DNA reads TGTGCCAGCAGCTTTAGCTTCTCTTTACGATCCTACGAGCAGTACTTC. The full variable domain, in which reference TRBV7-2 and TRBJ2-7 provide the parts outside the CDR3, is GAGVSQSPSNKVTEKGKDVELRCDPISGHTALYWYRQSLGQGLEFLIYFQGNSAPDKSGLPSDRFSAERTGGSVSTLTIQRTQQEDSAVYLCASSFSFSLRSYEQYFGPGTRLTVT.

This clonotype has ten or more counts. The rearrangement uses TRBV20-1 and TRBJ1-3; no clear D gene. This CDR3 region has 15 residues. V was trimmed by 0 bases and J by 0 bases, leaving 9 bases between them. CDR1 is DFQATT and CDR2 is SNEGSKA in the germline V gene (reference sequence). This CDR3 reads CSARDRAVSGNTIYF. In nucleotides, the CDR3 is TGCAGTGCTAGAGATCGGGCGGTCTCTGGAAACACCATATATTTT.

The V and J genes are TRBV11-2 and TRBJ2-5; D may be TRBD1 or TRBD2 (5 bases each). The better agreement between TRBJ2-1 and the DNA end casts doubt on the J call. Germline-derived CDR1 and CDR2 are SGHAT and FQNNGV. This CDR3 contains 14 residues. CDR3 sequence (DNA): TGTGCCAGCAGCTGGGACGCGAGCAGGAATGAGCAGTTCTTC. This translates into CASSWDASRNEQFF.

This clonotype was counted only a few times. The genes are TRBV4-1 and TRBJ2-1, with TRBD2 matching over 12 bases. CDR1 MGHRA and CDR2 YSYEKL come from the germline V gene. CDR3 size: 23 residues. V lost 0 bases, J lost 10 bases, and 28 bases stayed unmatched. The CDR3 sequence is CASSQDKTSGGRGKISLIREQFF. The CDR3 bases are TGCGCCAGCAGCCAAGATAAGACTAGCGGGGGTAGGGGAAAGATCTCGCTTATCAGGGAGCAGTTCTTC.

The CDR3 region has the DNA TGTGCCAGCAGCTTAGGGTCGCCGTCGACAGGGAAAGAGACCCAGTACTTC. Translated, it gives CASSLGSPSTGKETQYF. This chain links TRBV7-9 with TRBJ2-5; 7 bases agree with TRBD1. V shed 1 base, J shed 3 bases, and the junction held 11 bases outside the gene matches. The CDR3 is made up of 17 amino acids. Per germline, CDR1 SEHNR and CDR2 FQNEAQ (reference sequence).

The chain links TRBV5-1 to TRBJ1-1; D ambiguous. This CDR3 is built from 16 residues. Germline V gives CDR1 SGHRS, CDR2 YFSETQ. Trimming shortened V by 6 bases and J by 0 bases, and 18 bases separated the two germline ends. Here the CDR3 reads CASKTNSGIMNTEAFF. CDR3 coding DNA: TGCGCCAGCAAAACCAACAGCGGCATCATGAACACTGAAGCTTTCTTT.

By share of the sample, this clonotype is medium-sized. The V and J genes are TRBV24-1 and TRBJ2-7; D is perhaps TRBD1 or TRBD2 (5 bases each). The CDR3 is 14 residues long. CDR1 and CDR2 (germline): KGHDR, SFDVKD. The V gene lost 4 bases and the J gene lost 2 bases, with 11 bases spanning the gap. CDR3 amino acids: CATSDRQRPYEQYV. DNA for the CDR3: TGTGCCACCAGTGACCGACAGCGGCCCTACGAGCAGTACGTC.

This clonotype was recorded a few times. The V gene is TRBV6-2 or TRBV6-3, the J gene TRBJ1-1; D ambiguous. V lost 2 bases and J 4 bases, leaving 14 bases between the germline ends. The CDR3 is made up of 15 amino acids. The germline V gene encodes CDR1 MNHEY and CDR2 SVGEGT. The CDR3 is CASSYGGFRTTEAFF. For the CDR3, the DNA is TGTGCCAGCAGTTACGGTGGTTTTCGTACCACTGAAGCTTTCTTT.

CDR3: CASSPGTGLSQPQHF. As DNA, the CDR3 is TGTGCCAGCAGCCCCGGGACAGGGTTGTCTCAGCCCCAGCATTTT. This rearrangement joins TRBV7-2 to TRBJ1-5; 9 bases agree with TRBD1. The germline V gene encodes CDR1 SGHTA and CDR2 FQGNSA. The V and J ends lost 5 bases and 6 bases, in that order; junction bases with no gene match: 8. CDR3 length: 15 amino acids.

The rearrangement joins TRBV28 to TRBJ2-1; D call uncertain. The ends were cut back, 3 bases at V and 4 bases at J, with 13 bases in the middle. This CDR3 spans 15 amino acids. Per germline, CDR1 MDHEN and CDR2 SYDVKM. The CDR3 sequence: CASSLTGPTYNEQFF. The CDR3 region has the DNA TGTGCCAGCAGTTTGACGGGTCCCACGTACAATGAGCAGTTCTTC.

On this clonotype itself: A much larger clone lies one base from this, so it may be a read error. The chain employs TRBV6-6 and TRBJ2-7; D uncertain. From germline, CDR1 is MNHNY and CDR2 SVGAGI (reference sequence). The CDR3 runs 12 residues. Trimming pared 6 bases from V and 0 bases from J, leaving 6 bases between. Here the CDR3 reads CASSALSYEQYF. CDR3 DNA: TGTGCCAGCAGCGCCCTCTCCTACGAGCAGTACTTC.

This clonotype was observed a handful of times. CDR3 amino acids: CASSLWDPPRNEQFF. The CDR3, as DNA: TGTGCCAGCAGTTTATGGGACCCACCGAGGAATGAGCAGTTCTTC. The chain carries TRBV28 and TRBJ2-1; D remains ambiguous. This CDR3 is built from 15 residues. Germline V gives CDR1 MDHEN, CDR2 SYDVKM. Trimming removed 0 bases from V and 7 bases from J, with 13 bases in between.

This clonotype was observed at least ten times. The J gene is TRBJ2-2, the V gene TRBV27; no clear D gene. The ends were cut back, 6 bases at V and 7 bases at J, with 15 bases in the middle. This CDR3 comprises 14 residues. Germline CDR1 reads MNHEY; CDR2 reads SMNVEV (reference sequence). CDR3 nucleotide sequence: TGTGCCAGCAGAGGCTTAGCTGGTGTCGGGGAGCTGTTTTTT. Protein product: CASRGLAGVGELFF.

This clonotype occurred many times. This chain connects TRBV7-3 to TRBJ1-2; 7 bases agree with TRBD1. After removal of 5 bases from V and 3 bases from J, the junction contained 3 bases not matched to a gene. This CDR3 comprises 13 residues. Germline assignment: CDR1 SGHTA and CDR2 FQGTGA. This CDR3 reads CASSIDRDYGYTF. CDR3 sequence (DNA): TGTGCCAGCAGCATAGACAGGGACTATGGCTACACCTTC. Looking up the rest from reference TRBV7-3 and TRBJ1-2 gives the full variable domain: GAGVSQTPSNKVTEKGKYVELRCDPISGHTALYWYRQSLGQGPEFLIYFQGTGAADDSGLPNDRFFAVRPEGSVSTLKIQRTERGDSAVYLCASSIDRDYGYTFGSGTRLTVV.

This clonotype was detected a few times. This chain joins TRBV20-1 and TRBJ2-3; 9 nucleotides agree with TRBD2. CDR3 size: 15 residues. Germline loops: CDR1 DFQATT, CDR2 SNEGSKA (reference sequence). The J segment lost 2 bases and the V segment lost 6 bases, leaving 9 bases of the junction unmatched. CDR3 region: CSARRPSGNTDTQYF. In DNA, the CDR3 is TGCAGTGCAAGACGGCCTAGCGGGAACACAGATACGCAGTATTTT.

The chain recombines TRBV12-3 or TRBV12-4 with TRBJ2-7, with 8 positions matching TRBD2. This CDR3 is built from 14 residues. V lost 5 bases and J lost 9; bases outside the gene matches: 12. The CDR3 here is CASSRLASAGGQYF. CDR3 nucleotides: TGTGCCAGCAGTCGACTAGCGTCGGCGGGAGGGCAGTACTTC.

This chain joins TRBV6-1 and TRBJ2-1; D perhaps matches TRBD1 (6 bases). The V gene lost 3 bases and the J gene lost 0 bases, with 15 bases spanning the gap. Germline values: CDR1 MNHNS, CDR2 SASEGT. The length of the CDR3 is 17 residues. CDR3 coding DNA: TGTGCCAGCAGTGACAGGGGCCTTCCTAGCTCCTACAATGAGCAGTTCTTC. Translated: CASSDRGLPSSYNEQFF.

This clonotype occurred a few times. The rearrangement uses TRBV12-3 or TRBV12-4 and TRBJ2-1, with D maybe TRBD2 (6 bases). The germline V and J ends were trimmed by 3 bases and 7 bases, with 16 bases remaining between them. This CDR3 has 15 amino acids. CDR3 loop: CASSLGAGSRNEQFF. The CDR3 region has the DNA TGTGCCAGCAGTTTGGGCGCGGGGTCCAGGAATGAGCAGTTCTTC.